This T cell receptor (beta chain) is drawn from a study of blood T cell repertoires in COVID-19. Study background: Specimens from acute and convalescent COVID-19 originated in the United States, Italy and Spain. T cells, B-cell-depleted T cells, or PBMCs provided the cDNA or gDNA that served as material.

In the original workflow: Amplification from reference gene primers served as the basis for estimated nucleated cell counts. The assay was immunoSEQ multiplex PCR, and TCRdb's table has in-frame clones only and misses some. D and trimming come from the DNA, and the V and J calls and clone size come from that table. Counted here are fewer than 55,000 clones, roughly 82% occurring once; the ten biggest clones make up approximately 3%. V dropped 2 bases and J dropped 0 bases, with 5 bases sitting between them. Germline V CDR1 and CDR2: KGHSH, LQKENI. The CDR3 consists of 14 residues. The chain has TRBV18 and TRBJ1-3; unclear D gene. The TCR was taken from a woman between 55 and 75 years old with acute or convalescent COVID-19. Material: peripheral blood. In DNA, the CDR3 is TGTGCCAGCTCACCAGCGAGCTCTGGAAACACCATATATTTT. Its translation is CASSPASSGNTIYF.